Below, 26 T cell receptor beta chains from the same sample are listed, as sequenced in a study of shared clonotypes between healthy human individuals. Clones were read by immunoSEQ multiplex PCR, and TCRdb kept only the in-frame ones, dropping some. The table shows over 850,000 clones, with more than 75% occurring only once. Sample: memory CD4+ T cells from PBMCs. The subset is: CD45RA-negative fraction. The origin of the receptors is a man between 18 and 35 years old in good health. Some clones in this sample may be carry-over from other donors' samples.

J is TRBJ1-5 and V is TRBV10-2; D is undetermined. Germline CDR1 is WSHSY and CDR2 is SAAADI. This CDR3 has 13 amino acids. V dropped 1 base and J dropped 4 bases, with 5 bases sitting between them. CDR3 in DNA: TGCGCCAGCAGTGAGTGGTTAAATCAGCCCCAGCATTTT. The encoded protein is CASSEWLNQPQHF.

This clone was detected once. V is TRBV15 and J is TRBJ1-1, with no clear D. With 0 bases removed from V and 0 bases from J, the gap between germline ends came to 8 bases. Germline-derived CDR1 and CDR2 are LNHNV and YYDKDF (reference sequence). The CDR3 runs 15 residues. The CDR3 here is CATSRDLAMNTEAFF. CDR3 bases: TGTGCCACCAGCAGAGATCTGGCCATGAACACTGAAGCTTTCTTT.

J is TRBJ1-5 and V is TRBV28; D remains unclear. CDR1 and CDR2 from the germline V gene are MDHEN and SYDVKM. The germline V and J ends were trimmed by 4 bases and 4 bases, with 14 bases remaining between them. The CDR3 sequence is 15 residues long. Written as DNA, the CDR3 is TGTGCCAGCAGTTCTACATCCGCCGGAAATCAGCCCCAGCATTTT. It specifies CASSSTSAGNQPQHF.

This clone was picked up a small number of times. The V and J genes are TRBV7-3 and TRBJ2-3; 14 nucleotides agree with TRBD2. This CDR3 region has 14 residues. Trimming at V came to 2 bases and at J to 8 bases, leaving 0 bases not matched to a gene. Looked up from germline, CDR1 is SGHTA and CDR2 is FQGTGA. CDR3 region: CASSLGTSGSTQYF. DNA for the CDR3: TGTGCCAGCAGCTTAGGGACTAGCGGGAGTACGCAGTATTTT.

This rearrangement joins TRBV10-2 to TRBJ2-2; 7 bases are shared with TRBD2. Germline trimming cut 8 bases from V and 5 bases from J; bases unmatched to any gene: 8. The CDR3 has 14 amino acids. Germline V gene lookup returns CDR1 WSHSY and CDR2 SAAADI. The CDR3 spells CASGPGLTTGELFF. The CDR3 DNA is TGCGCCAGCGGACCGGGACTAACTACCGGGGAGCTGTTTTTT.

The gene calls are TRBV5-1 and TRBJ2-1; TRBD2 aligns across 9 bases. The J segment lost 5 bases and the V segment lost 1 base, leaving 4 bases of the junction unmatched. The CDR3 covers 15 residues. Germline V gives CDR1 SGHRS, CDR2 YFSETQ. The CDR3 nucleotides read TGCGCCAGCAGCTTGATGTTAGCGGGAGACAATGAGCAGTTCTTC. This translates into CASSLMLAGDNEQFF.

This clone has only a few counts. The CDR3 reads CASGTGGNGYEQYF. The DNA of the CDR3 is TGCGCCAGCGGGACAGGGGGCAATGGGTACGAGCAGTACTTC. The chain is built from TRBV5-1 and TRBJ2-7; 12 bases align to TRBD1. In germline, CDR1 is SGHRS, CDR2 YFSETQ. The CDR3 loop spans 14 amino acids. With V trimmed by 7 bases and J by 4 bases, 6 bases remained unmatched.

CDR3 in DNA: TGTGCCAGCAGCTCCTACGGAGGGGGAGGAGGTGTAGATACGCAGTATTTT. Protein: CASSSYGGGGGVDTQYF. This chain links TRBV7-2 with TRBJ2-3; the D call may be TRBD1 or TRBD2 (6 bases each). In germline, CDR1 is SGHTA, CDR2 FQGNSA. This CDR3 is 17 amino acids long. Trimming cost V 4 bases and J 5 bases, with 22 bases left between them.

The rearrangement joins TRBV19 to TRBJ2-6, with D perhaps TRBD2 (5 bases). CDR3 length equals 17 residues. The germline gives CDR1 LNHDA, CDR2 SQIVND (reference sequence). The germline V and J ends were trimmed by 7 bases and 0 bases, with 16 bases remaining between them. DNA for the CDR3: TGTGCCAGTACCTCAACGACGGGAAGCTCTGGGGCCAACGTCCTGACTTTC. Amino acid sequence: CASTSTTGSSGANVLTF.

This clone appeared a single time. This sequence joins TRBV9 and TRBJ2-1, with D perhaps TRBD1 (5 bases). Trimming stripped 3 bases from V and 4 bases from J, with 8 bases between. This CDR3 is built from 13 residues. CDR1 and CDR2 from the germline V gene are SGDLS and YYNGEE. CDR3 sequence reads: CASSERQYNEQFF. CDR3 DNA sequence: TGTGCCAGCAGCGAAAGACAGTACAATGAGCAGTTCTTC.

The genes are TRBV19 and TRBJ1-1; D is undetermined. The length of the CDR3 is 14 residues. Germline V gene sequence: CDR1 LNHDA, CDR2 SQIVND (reference sequence). Trimming stripped 7 bases from V and 9 bases from J, with 21 bases between. The CDR3 region is CASIPPGGLIQAFF. CDR3 bases: TGTGCCAGTATCCCTCCTGGAGGGCTAATCCAAGCTTTCTTT. Full variable domain (rest looked up from reference TRBV19 and TRBJ1-1): DGGITQSPKYLFRKEGQNVTLSCEQNLNHDAMYWYRQDPGQGLRLIYYSQIVNDFQKGDIAEGYSVSREKKESFPLTVTSAQKNPTAFYLCASIPPGGLIQAFFGQGTRLTVV.

The chain carries TRBV18 and TRBJ2-7; TRBD1 agrees at 7 bases. This CDR3 spans 14 amino acids. V gave up 4 bases and J gave up 3 bases; unmatched junction bases: 6. The germline V gene encodes CDR1 KGHSH and CDR2 LQKENI. The CDR3 is CASSQGATFYEQYF. The CDR3 region has the DNA TGTGCCAGCTCACAGGGGGCAACCTTCTACGAGCAGTACTTC.

The gene calls are TRBV4-3 and TRBJ2-7, with a possible D match to TRBD1 (6 bases). Germline V lookup: CDR1 LGHNA, CDR2 YSLEER. This CDR3 is 16 amino acids long. Trimming stripped 1 base from V and 0 bases from J, with 13 bases between. CDR3 in amino acids: CASSQGGEGGSYEQYF. The CDR3 DNA sequence: TGCGCCAGCAGCCAAGGAGGGGAAGGGGGCTCCTACGAGCAGTACTTC.

This clone was counted only a few times. The chain recombines TRBV7-8 with TRBJ1-1, with unresolved D. The CDR3 is 14 amino acids. Germline CDR1 reads SGHVS; CDR2 reads FQNEAQ. V lost 1 base and J 4 bases, leaving 10 bases between the germline ends. In DNA form, the CDR3 reads TGTGCCAGCAGCTTAGTTCAGGTAGCCACTGAAGCTTTCTTT. It codes for CASSLVQVATEAFF.

The chain couples TRBV29-1 to TRBJ2-7; a weak D match, TRBD2 (6 bases). The germline V gene has CDR1 SQVTM and CDR2 ANQGSEA. There are 12 residues in the CDR3. V lost 7 bases and J lost 3, with 13 bases in between. CDR3 nucleotide sequence: TGCAGCGCTTATGACGGGGGCTACGAGCAGTACTTC. It translates to CSAYDGGYEQYF.

This chain uses TRBV15 with TRBJ2-1, with D unclear. This CDR3 has 11 residues. Germline CDR1 is LNHNV and CDR2 is YYDKDF (reference sequence). The ends were cut back, 6 bases at V and 9 bases at J, with 9 bases in the middle. The chain's CDR3 is CATRERLEQFF. CDR3 sequence (DNA): TGTGCCACCAGAGAACGGCTTGAGCAGTTCTTC.

The chain is built from TRBV7-3 and TRBJ2-3; 9 nucleotides line up with TRBD2. CDR1 is SGHTA and CDR2 is FQGTGA in the germline V gene. The CDR3 contains 15 residues. The V segment lost 5 bases and the J segment 3 bases; nucleotides outside the gene matches: 6. CDR3 nucleotide sequence: TGTGCCAGCAGCGTCGGGACTAGCATAACAGATACGCAGTATTTT. Amino acids: CASSVGTSITDTQYF.

This clone was detected once. V usage is TRBV19 and J usage is TRBJ1-1; TRBD1 is a possible D gene (6 bases). CDR1 is LNHDA and CDR2 is SQIVND in the germline V gene (reference sequence). The length of the CDR3 is 14 residues. V dropped 5 bases and J dropped 4 bases, with 14 bases sitting between them. The CDR3 sequence: CASSQGGGGTEAFF. CDR3 nucleotide sequence: TGTGCCAGTAGTCAGGGTGGAGGGGGCACTGAAGCTTTCTTT.

The CDR3 loop reads CASRRTGANYGYTF. The CDR3 bases are TGTGCCAGCAGGCGGACAGGAGCTAACTATGGCTACACCTTC. The chain has TRBV28 and TRBJ1-2; 7 positions match TRBD1. The trim removed 6 bases at V and 0 bases at J, leaving 4 bases unmatched. The length of the CDR3 is 14 residues. Per germline, CDR1 MDHEN and CDR2 SYDVKM.

This chain joins TRBV7-3 and TRBJ2-2; D might be TRBD1 (6 bases). Trimming stripped 4 bases from V and 5 bases from J, with 8 bases between. The CDR3 length is 13 residues. Germline V CDR1 and CDR2: SGHTA, FQGTGA. The DNA of the CDR3 is TGTGCCAGCAGCTCCGACAGGACCGGGGAGCTGTTTTTT. Translating gives CASSSDRTGELFF.

CDR3 amino acids: CASSLGGVAIEQFF. The DNA of the CDR3 is TGTGCCAGCTCCCTAGGGGGGGTTGCTATAGAGCAGTTCTTC. The chain joins TRBV6-1 to TRBJ2-1; D is perhaps TRBD2 (7 bases). Trimming took off 8 bases at V and 10 bases at J, with 21 bases between the two ends. The CDR3 loop spans 14 amino acids. The germline V gene encodes CDR1 MNHNS and CDR2 SASEGT.

This clone was recorded at least ten times. J is TRBJ2-3 and V is TRBV29-1; no clear D. From germline, CDR1 is SQVTM and CDR2 ANQGSEA. With 6 bases removed from V and 4 bases from J, the gap between germline ends came to 14 bases. This CDR3 has 13 amino acids. The CDR3 loop is CSVIRVVADTQYF. For the CDR3, the DNA is TGCAGCGTAATTAGGGTGGTAGCAGATACGCAGTATTTT.

This chain joins TRBV14 and TRBJ2-7; a weak D match, TRBD2 (5 bases). This CDR3 contains 13 residues. Between the trimmed V and J ends, which lost 4 bases and 3 bases, there was a span of 10 bases. Germline CDR1 SGHDN, CDR2 FVKESK. The CDR3 is CASSPGINYEQYF. CDR3 DNA sequence: TGTGCCAGCAGCCCCGGGATCAACTACGAGCAGTACTTC.

Comment on this clone: Distinct nucleotide sequences in the sample also encode this CDR3. This chain joins TRBV9 and TRBJ1-1, with 7 bases identical to TRBD1. From germline, CDR1 is SGDLS and CDR2 YYNGEE. This CDR3 is 13 amino acids long. J was trimmed by 1 base and V by 6 bases; bases with no gene match: 3. Here the CDR3 DNA reads TGTGCCAGCAACCGACAGGGGAACACTGAAGCTTTCTTT. Residues: CASNRQGNTEAFF.

V is TRBV11-1 and J is TRBJ1-2; TRBD1 matches at 8 bases. V was pared by 5 bases and J by 5 bases, with 7 bases of the junction left unmatched. Germline V gene data show CDR1 as SGHAT and CDR2 as FQDESV (reference sequence). This CDR3 has 14 amino acids. Written as DNA, the CDR3 is TGTGCCAGCAGCCAGGACAGGGAAAAGTATGGCTACACCTTC. This encodes CASSQDREKYGYTF. The variable domain in full, completed from reference TRBV11-1 and TRBJ1-2, reads EAEVAQSPRYKITEKSQAVAFWCDPISGHATLYWYRQILGQGPELLVQFQDESVVDDSQLPKDRFSAERLKGVDSTLKIQPAELGDSAMYLCASSQDREKYGYTFGSGTRLTVV.

The V call is TRBV5-1, the J call TRBJ2-7; D is unresolved. The CDR3 contains 14 residues. V lost 2 bases, J lost 3 bases, and 12 bases lay in between. The V gene's germline CDR1 is SGHRS and CDR2 YFSETQ. The CDR3 sequence is CASSLLALNYEQYF. The CDR3 DNA sequence: TGCGCCAGCAGCTTACTTGCACTGAACTACGAGCAGTACTTC. Looking up the rest from reference TRBV5-1 and TRBJ2-7 gives the full variable domain: KAGVTQTPRYLIKTRGQQVTLSCSPISGHRSVSWYQQTPGQGLQFLFEYFSETQRNKGNFPGRFSGRQFSNSRSEMNVSTLELGDSALYLCASSLLALNYEQYFGPGTRLTVT.